The T cell receptor beta chain described here comes from a study of vaccination effects on CD4 cells after COVID-19. In germline, CDR1 is LGHNT, CDR2 FRNRAP. Trimming removed 0 bases from V and 3 bases from J, with 15 bases in between. This CDR3 region has 16 residues. Only in-frame clones appear in the TCRdb table, and some are missing; sequencing was by immunoSEQ multiplex PCR. The repertoire holds about 25,000 clones, with around 76% as singletons. The sample holds a few counts of this clone. Its antigen is unidentified. ViraFEST used viral peptide pools to expand antigen-specific CD4+ T cells before sequencing. Culture proceeded for approximately 10 days, and CD4+ T cells were then isolated. The individual was infected with SARS-CoV-2 between March and December 2020, as confirmed by PCR.

The specimen was CD4+ T cells from PBMCs cultured with SARS-CoV-2 spike peptides, collected before COVID-19 vaccination. This chain joins TRBV12-5 and TRBJ2-7; D unclear. The origin of this receptor is a human donor who had a prior SARS-CoV-2 infection. The CDR3: CASGLVLSQDFYEQYF. CDR3 DNA: TGTGCTAGTGGTTTGGTACTCTCCCAGGATTTCTACGAGCAGTACTTC.